This T cell receptor beta chain emerged from a study of T cell repertoires in cytomegalovirus infection. The study's findings and limits: Pooled public TCR beta family frequency picked out CMV carriers with the relevant HLA. Clonotypes of TCR beta that were HLA-C-restricted and CMV-specific dominated the ex vivo response.

Regarding this clonotype: Its antigen is unknown.

This CDR3 comprises 17 residues. V trimming: 1 base; J trimming: 6 bases; junction bases outside the gene matches: 6. Germline V lookup: CDR1 LGHNT, CDR2 FRNRAP. TCRdb analysed the reads with MiXCR anew, one entry per CDR3 protein. Here the sample spans 640,000 or so distinct CDR3 sequences, 30% to 40% being singletons. The J gene is TRBJ2-1, the V gene TRBV12-5; 13 positions match TRBD2. The sequencing here drew on cultured PBMCs, taken from culture after CMV antigen stimulation. The origin of this receptor is a human donor in good health (CMV status not recorded). Some clones in this sample may be carry-over from other donors' samples. The CDR3 DNA follows: TGTGCTAGTGGTTTGGCTCGGACTAGCGGGAGCCGCAATGAGCAGTTCTTC. Protein product: CASGLARTSGSRNEQFF. The full variable domain, with the rest looked up from reference TRBV12-5 and TRBJ2-1, is DARVTQTPRHKVTEMGQEVTMRCQPILGHNTVFWYRQTMMQGLELLAYFRNRAPLDDSGMPKDRFSAEMPDATLATLKIQPSEPRDSAVYFCASGLARTSGSRNEQFFGPGTRLTVL.